The 10 T cell receptor beta chains listed next were all sequenced from one sample in a study of cytomegalovirus exposure and HLA in healthy donors. 13 Jbeta primers and 60 Vbeta primers were used for the PCR. Here immunoSEQ multiplex PCR was the method, and the copy in TCRdb shows in-frame clones only, minus some. Listed are 45,000 or so clones; about 15% falls within the top ten. The sequencing sample was made of PBMCs. The origin of the receptors is a male donor in good health and CMV-seronegative.

The chain has TRBV4-2 and TRBJ2-7; no firm D call. Germline CDR1 reads LGHNA; CDR2 reads YNFKEQ. The CDR3 totals 15 residues. V was shortened by 0 bases and J by 2 bases, with 11 bases between the two germline ends. This CDR3 is CASSQDQNNPYEQYF. As DNA, the CDR3 is TGTGCCAGCAGCCAAGATCAAAACAATCCCTACGAGCAGTACTTC.

The gene calls are TRBV4-1 and TRBJ2-5; perhaps TRBD2 as D (5 bases). The J call may be wrong; the DNA end is better matched by TRBJ2-7. Germline CDR1 MGHRA, CDR2 YSYEKL. The CDR3 totals 13 residues. The CDR3 region is CASSQAGSYEQYF. The CDR3 DNA reads as TGCGCCAGCAGCCAAGCTGGGAGCTACGAGCAGTACTTC.

The chain carries TRBV5-6 and TRBJ1-5, with a tentative D call TRBD1 (5 bases). Germline V gene sequence: CDR1 SGHDT, CDR2 YYEEEE. The CDR3 spans 14 residues. The V end lost 5 bases, the J end lost 6 bases, and 15 bases lay between the germline ends. CDR3 protein: CASSLGRDGQPQHF. The CDR3, as DNA: TGTGCCAGCAGTCTCGGCAGGGATGGTCAGCCCCAGCATTTT.

The chain joins TRBV14 to TRBJ1-3; D gene uncertain. Trimming stripped 7 bases from V and 0 bases from J, with 4 bases between. The V gene's germline CDR1 is SGHDN and CDR2 FVKESK. The CDR3 sequence is 12 residues long. The CDR3 loop reads CASTSSGNTIYF. The CDR3 DNA reads as TGTGCCAGCACCAGCTCTGGAAACACCATATATTTT.

V gene TRBV15 combines with J gene TRBJ1-1; 12 nucleotides line up with TRBD1. There are 16 residues in the CDR3. The germline V gene has CDR1 LNHNV and CDR2 YYDKDF (reference sequence). The trim removed 1 base at V and 6 bases at J, leaving 6 bases unmatched. The CDR3 coding sequence is TGTGCCACCAGCAGAGGAACGGGACAGGGGGCAGCTGAAGCTTTCTTT. Its translation is CATSRGTGQGAAEAFF.

The chain couples TRBV6-1 to TRBJ2-1, with 11 bases fitting TRBD2. The CDR3 consists of 20 residues. With V trimmed by 1 base and J by 0 bases, 11 bases remained unmatched. CDR1 and CDR2 from the germline V gene are MNHNS and SASEGT. CDR3 protein: CASSEVPLAGGRFSYNEQFF. The CDR3 DNA reads TGTGCCAGCAGTGAAGTCCCCCTAGCGGGGGGACGATTCTCCTACAATGAGCAGTTCTTC.

The chain links TRBV29-1 to TRBJ2-6, with a weak D call TRBD1 (6 bases). The V and J ends lost 5 bases and 0 bases respectively, with 14 bases between them. The germline CDR1 and CDR2 sequences are SQVTM and ANQGSEA. The CDR3 is 16 residues long. In DNA, the CDR3 is TGCAGCGTTAGGGGGACACGCTCCTCTGGGGCCAACGTCCTGACTTTC. It translates to CSVRGTRSSGANVLTF.

V and J are TRBV19 and TRBJ1-1, with D possibly being TRBD1 (5 bases). The CDR3 totals 15 residues. Between the trimmed V and J ends, which lost 5 bases and 0 bases, there was a span of 13 bases. The germline V gene has CDR1 LNHDA and CDR2 SQIVND (reference sequence). CDR3 in DNA: TGTGCCAGTAGTGGGTTGACAGTTGTGAACACTGAAGCTTTCTTT. It specifies CASSGLTVVNTEAFF.

V gene TRBV5-1 combines with J gene TRBJ2-1; D is ambiguous. Trimming took off 4 bases at V and 2 bases at J, with 10 bases between the two ends. CDR1 is SGHRS, CDR2 YFSETQ, per germline. The length of the CDR3 is 14 residues. The CDR3 DNA follows: TGCGCCAGCAGCGCCCAACAGACCTACAATGAGCAGTTCTTC. It yields the protein CASSAQQTYNEQFF.

This chain joins TRBV29-1 and TRBJ1-2; D call uncertain. The V and J ends lost 3 bases and 8 bases respectively, with 16 bases between them. CDR1 and CDR2 from the germline V gene are SQVTM and ANQGSEA. CDR3 size: 13 residues. For the CDR3, the DNA is TGCAGCGTTGAGCACCTGCCCCCCTACGGCTACACCTTC. Translating it yields CSVEHLPPYGYTF.